The 13 T cell receptor beta chains reported below all come from one sample, sequenced in a study of T cells in Graves' hyperthyroidism and ophthalmopathy. Amplification targeted TCR beta CDR3 regions from RNA transcripts. The TCR CDR3 first-round RT-PCR relied on the HTBI primer set. TCRdb fed the multiplex PCR reads into MiXCR, producing one record per CDR3 protein. The sample shows roughly 750,000 distinct CDR3 sequences, about 17% of them seen only once. The specimen sequenced was blood. These receptors were obtained from a young man with Graves' hyperthyroidism.

At least ten counts were recorded for this clonotype. The chain employs TRBV6-1 and TRBJ2-3; D may be TRBD2 (5 bases). The germline gives CDR1 MNHNS, CDR2 SASEGT. V lost 5 bases, J lost 2 bases, and 14 bases lay in between. The CDR3 contains 15 residues. In nucleotides, the CDR3 is TGTGCCAGCAGTTATTCCGACGGGATCACAGATACGCAGTATTTT. It specifies CASSYSDGITDTQYF.

This clonotype was detected only a few times. The gene calls are TRBV12-5 and TRBJ2-2; D not resolved. The CDR3 extends over 14 amino acids. Germline CDR1 and CDR2: LGHNT and FRNRAP. Trimming took 7 bases from V and 0 from J, leaving 9 bases between them. The CDR3 here is CASVPVSNTGELFF. As DNA, the CDR3 is TGTGCTAGTGTCCCTGTTTCGAACACCGGGGAGCTGTTTTTT. Full variable domain (remainder filled in from reference TRBV12-5 and TRBJ2-2): DARVTQTPRHKVTEMGQEVTMRCQPILGHNTVFWYRQTMMQGLELLAYFRNRAPLDDSGMPKDRFSAEMPDATLATLKIQPSEPRDSAVYFCASVPVSNTGELFFGEGSRLTVL.

The chain joins TRBV28 to TRBJ2-2; 9 nucleotides line up with TRBD2. The V gene's germline CDR1 is MDHEN and CDR2 SYDVKM. The CDR3 runs to 16 residues. V dropped 2 bases and J dropped 2; count of bases not matched to a gene: 3. The CDR3 reads CASSLGLALNTGELFF. Here the CDR3 DNA reads TGTGCCAGCAGTTTAGGACTAGCGTTAAACACCGGGGAGCTGTTTTTT. Combining the CDR3 with reference TRBV28 and TRBJ2-2 gives the whole variable domain DVKVTQSSRYLVKRTGEKVFLECVQDMDHENMFWYRQDPGLGLRLIYFSYDVKMKEKGDIPEGYSVSREKKERFSLILESASTNQTSMYLCASSLGLALNTGELFFGEGSRLTVL.

This clonotype was detected only a few times. The chain joins TRBV30 to TRBJ1-1; D remains unclear. The V end was cut by 4 bases, the J end by 0 bases, with 9 bases between. The germline CDR1 and CDR2 sequences are GTSNPN and SVGIG (reference sequence). The CDR3 is made up of 13 amino acids. CDR3 protein: CAWITVMNTEAFF. DNA for the CDR3: TGTGCCTGGATTACGGTCATGAACACTGAAGCTTTCTTT.

In this sample, this clonotype turned up many times. The CDR3 region is CASSFRGTDTQYF. CDR3 DNA sequence: TGTGCCAGCAGTTTTCGAGGCACAGATACGCAGTATTTT. The chain couples TRBV28 to TRBJ2-3; D remains ambiguous. CDR1 and CDR2 (germline): MDHEN, SYDVKM. This CDR3 has 13 amino acids. V lost 3 bases to trimming and J lost 1 base, with 5 bases between them.

In this sample, this clonotype turned up a few times. The rearrangement uses TRBV7-9 and TRBJ2-7; D unclear. The CDR3 is 12 residues long. The germline V gene encodes CDR1 SEHNR and CDR2 FQNEAQ (reference sequence). V lost 5 bases and J 4 bases, leaving 9 bases between the germline ends. Here the CDR3 reads CASSDDKYEQYF. In nucleotides, the CDR3 is TGTGCCAGCAGCGACGACAAGTACGAGCAGTACTTC.

J is TRBJ2-7 and V is TRBV5-1; D gene unclear. Germline assignment: CDR1 SGHRS and CDR2 YFSETQ. The ends were cut back, 0 bases at V and 2 bases at J, with 12 bases in the middle. CDR3 length: 15 amino acids. The CDR3 nucleotides are TGCGCCAGCAGCTTGGATGGGTTACTGGCCTACGAGCAGTACTTC. It translates to CASSLDGLLAYEQYF.

This clonotype was counted only a few times. The chain carries TRBV7-2 and TRBJ2-2; 9 bases are shared with TRBD1. Germline V gene data show CDR1 as SGHTA and CDR2 as FQGNSA. After removal of 9 bases from V and 4 bases from J, the junction contained 15 bases not matched to a gene. The CDR3 is made up of 17 amino acids. The CDR3 reads CASRTLRTGASTGELFF. The CDR3 region has the DNA TGTGCCAGTCGGACACTTCGGACAGGGGCCAGCACCGGGGAGCTGTTTTTT.

The chain has TRBV2 and TRBJ2-7; tentative D call: TRBD2 (6 bases). The CDR3 is 12 amino acids. V was shortened by 6 bases and J by 3 bases, with 9 bases between the two germline ends. The germline V gene has CDR1 SNHLY and CDR2 FYNNEI. The CDR3 DNA is TGTGCCAGCAGATGGGAGGACTACGAGCAGTACTTC. Translated: CASRWEDYEQYF.

The V and J genes are TRBV28 and TRBJ2-4; D may match TRBD1 or TRBD2 (5 bases each). This CDR3 comprises 16 residues. CDR1 and CDR2 from the germline V gene are MDHEN and SYDVKM. V was trimmed by 5 bases and J by 6 bases, leaving 20 bases between them. In DNA, the CDR3 is TGTGCCAGCAGTACGAAAAAGCCGGGGCAGAGAAACATTCAGTACTTC. This translates into CASSTKKPGQRNIQYF.

This clonotype was observed at least ten times. The chain couples TRBV20-1 to TRBJ2-1; possibly TRBD1 or TRBD2 for D (5 bases each). Germline V CDR1 and CDR2: DFQATT, SNEGSKA (reference sequence). This CDR3 is built from 14 residues. Trimming took off 7 bases at V and 0 bases at J, with 13 bases between the two ends. The CDR3 coding sequence is TGCAGTGGGACCGGGACGGGCTCCTACAATGAGCAGTTCTTC. Translation: CSGTGTGSYNEQFF.

This clonotype was found a few times. This sequence joins TRBV2 and TRBJ1-5; weak D call: TRBD1 (6 bases). Germline loops: CDR1 SNHLY, CDR2 FYNNEI. This CDR3 is built from 15 residues. Trimming shortened V by 0 bases and J by 3 bases, and 9 bases separated the two germline ends. CDR3: CASSEAGAHNQPQHF. CDR3 nucleotides: TGTGCCAGCAGTGAAGCGGGGGCACACAATCAGCCCCAGCATTTT.

This clonotype occurred many times. The CDR3 nucleotides are TGCAGTGCTGAGAGCGGGGGGCCCGAGCAGTACTTC. It is translated as CSAESGGPEQYF. The rearrangement joins TRBV20-1 to TRBJ2-7; the match to TRBD2 covers 9 bases. Germline V gene data show CDR1 as DFQATT and CDR2 as SNEGSKA (reference sequence). This CDR3 contains 12 residues. V shed 5 bases, J shed 6 bases, and the junction held 5 bases outside the gene matches.